This T cell receptor (beta chain) was profiled in a study of control samples from healthy donors and cancer patients. This table comes from immunoSEQ multiplex PCR, and its TCRdb copy is limited to in-frame clones, with some not included. In the table there are around 93,000 clones, 80% to 90% of which are singletons. Germline lookup yields CDR1 SGHNT and CDR2 YYREEE (reference sequence). Losses at the gene ends were 4 bases for V and 3 bases for J; bases not matched to a gene: 8. The CDR3 is 15 residues long. This receptor was identified in a young man in good health. The rearrangement joins TRBV5-4 to TRBJ2-7; 9 bases align to TRBD1. Sequenced: blood. The CDR3 reads CASSPESGQGYEQYF. For the CDR3, the DNA is TGTGCCAGCAGCCCTGAATCGGGACAGGGCTACGAGCAGTACTTC.